These 10 T cell receptor beta chains were all obtained from the same sample, sequenced in a study of relationships among human T cell subsets. TCR alpha and beta CDR3s were amplified from mRNA by semiquantitative ARM-PCR. Exponential amplification used communal superprimers after tagged nested gene-specific primers in ARM-PCR. TCRdb passed the multiplex PCR reads through MiXCR, listing each CDR3 protein once. This sample carries about 2,600 distinct CDR3 sequences, approximately 40% of them seen once, and the ten largest clones take 45% to 55%. Input material: activated T cells sorted from blood. Subset denoted: CD45RA-RO-CD69+ activated T cells. The receptors come from a man aged 35 to 55 in good health.

The table lists this clonotype with a few counts. CDR3 DNA: TGTGCCAGCACACTACCCGGGGATACCAAAACAGGGGGCAGTGGCTACACCTTC. Protein product: CASTLPGDTKTGGSGYTF. The genes are TRBV6-6 and TRBJ1-2; TRBD1 matches 9 bases. The CDR3 is 18 amino acids. CDR1 is MNHNY, CDR2 SVGAGI, per germline (reference sequence). The V and J ends lost 7 bases and 7 bases, in that order; junction bases with no gene match: 22.

The chain employs TRBV18 and TRBJ1-2; 10 bases are a match to TRBD1. CDR1 and CDR2 from the germline V gene are KGHSH and LQKENI. V trimming: 2 bases; J trimming: 5 bases; junction bases outside the gene matches: 2. The CDR3 consists of 14 residues. CDR3 residues: CASSPGTGDYGYTF. DNA for the CDR3: TGTGCCAGCTCACCAGGGACAGGGGATTATGGCTACACCTTC.

This clonotype was detected a few times. V and J are TRBV11-2 and TRBJ2-5, with D tentatively TRBD1 or TRBD2 (6 bases each). The CDR3 sequence is 16 residues long. Trimming removed 7 bases at V and 4 bases at J, with 22 bases between. Germline V gene sequence: CDR1 SGHAT, CDR2 FQNNGV. The CDR3 here is CASTLLEGRGGETQYF. The CDR3 DNA sequence: TGTGCCAGCACCCTACTGGAGGGGCGAGGGGGAGAGACCCAGTACTTC.

The chain combines TRBV6-5 with TRBJ2-1, with D perhaps TRBD2 (7 bases). Germline lookup yields CDR1 MNHEY and CDR2 SVGAGI. The V end lost 8 bases, the J end lost 8 bases, and 19 bases lay between the germline ends. This CDR3 is built from 14 residues. CDR3 sequence: CASGGQRGSYEQFF. DNA of the CDR3: TGTGCCAGCGGGGGCCAGCGGGGCAGCTATGAGCAGTTCTTC.

DNA for the CDR3: TGTGCCAGCAGCTTGAGGATAATAGCGGGAGACAATGAGCAGTTCTTC. It specifies CASSLRIIAGDNEQFF. The chain uses TRBV5-6 and TRBJ2-1; 9 bases match TRBD2. Germline lookup yields CDR1 SGHDT and CDR2 YYEEEE. V shed 1 base and J 5 bases; nucleotides not matched to a gene: 7. The CDR3 is 16 residues long. Together with reference TRBV5-6 and TRBJ2-1, the CDR3 gives the full variable domain: DAGVTQSPTHLIKTRGQQVTLRCSPKSGHDTVSWYQQALGQGPQFIFQYYEEEERQRGNFPDRFSGHQFPNYSSELNVNALLLGDSALYLCASSLRIIAGDNEQFFGPGTRLTVL.

This clonotype was seen more than once but under ten times. The CDR3 coding sequence is TGCAGTGCCACGACAGGGAGTTCCTACGAGCAGTACTTC. Its protein is CSATTGSSYEQYF. This sequence joins TRBV20-1 and TRBJ2-7; 7 nucleotides align to TRBD1. V dropped 6 bases and J dropped 1; count of bases not matched to a gene: 6. This CDR3 contains 13 residues. Germline CDR1 is DFQATT and CDR2 is SNEGSKA (reference sequence).

The V call is TRBV11-2, the J call TRBJ1-1; the D gene is possibly TRBD1 (5 bases). The germline V gene encodes CDR1 SGHAT and CDR2 FQNNGV. Trimming removed 3 bases at V and 5 bases at J, with 19 bases between. The CDR3 consists of 16 residues. The CDR3 nucleotides are TGTGCCAGCAGCTTTGGTCTGGACACCCGGGGGACTGAAGCTTTCTTT. Translating it yields CASSFGLDTRGTEAFF.

This clonotype has only a few counts. The CDR3 here is CASSLEGGRDTQYF. CDR3 DNA sequence: TGTGCCAGCAGTTTAGAGGGAGGTAGGGATACGCAGTATTTT. This chain joins TRBV27 and TRBJ2-3; perhaps TRBD2 as D (6 bases). Looked up from germline, CDR1 is MNHEY and CDR2 is SMNVEV (reference sequence). This CDR3 comprises 14 residues. V dropped 2 bases and J dropped 6 bases, with 12 bases sitting between them.

The table lists this clonotype with a count of one. V is TRBV7-9 and J is TRBJ2-5; 10 bases are a match to TRBD2. The CDR3 loop spans 14 amino acids. Germline assignment: CDR1 SEHNR and CDR2 FQNEAQ (reference sequence). The V and J ends lost 3 bases and 3 bases, in that order; junction bases with no gene match: 1. The CDR3 sequence: CASSFGLAEETQYF. In DNA, the CDR3 is TGTGCCAGCAGCTTTGGACTAGCGGAAGAGACCCAGTACTTC.

The V and J genes are TRBV5-1 and TRBJ2-3; D is perhaps TRBD1 (6 bases). Trimming stripped 3 bases from V and 1 base from J, with 12 bases between. The CDR3 is made up of 15 amino acids. The germline gives CDR1 SGHRS, CDR2 YFSETQ. CDR3 coding DNA: TGCGCCAGCAGCTCACAGGGAATAGGCACAGATACGCAGTATTTT. Protein: CASSSQGIGTDTQYF.